Listed below are T cell receptor beta chains from one sample, sequenced in a study of blood T cells in healthy people across ages. TCRdb used MiXCR to reprocess the 5' RACE reads, holding one entry per CDR3 protein. Of some 640,000 distinct CDR3 sequences listed, about 30% are singletons. Material: blood. The receptors were sampled from a woman older than 75 in good health. The CDR3 runs from the conserved cysteine through the conserved F or W. D genes are given only for firm matches. Expanded clones are given a class, and other clones once, few, many or no size at all.

v_call: TRBV6-2/TRBV6-3; clone_size: many; d_call: NA; j_call: TRBJ1-2; cdr3_nt: TGTGCCACCCTCACCCGACAGGCGAACTATGGCTACACCTTC; cdr3_aa: CATLTRQANYGYTF
v_call: TRBV12-3/TRBV12-4; clone_size: many; d_call: TRBD2; j_call: TRBJ2-3; cdr3_nt: TGTGCCAGCAGTCCTAAAAGTAGCGGGGGGGCGGATACGCAGTATTTT; cdr3_aa: CASSPKSSGGADTQYF
v_call: TRBV4-1; clone_size: NA; d_call: NA; j_call: TRBJ1-6; cdr3_nt: TGCGCCAGCAGCCTAACCACTGACTCGTTATCACCCCTCCACTTT; cdr3_aa: CASSLTTDSLSPLHF
v_call: TRBV12-3/TRBV12-4; clone_size: many; d_call: NA; j_call: TRBJ1-2; cdr3_nt: TGTGCCAGCAGTCCTCCCCGTACAGGCATCTATGGCTACACCTTC; cdr3_aa: CASSPPRTGIYGYTF
v_call: TRBV27; clone_size: many; d_call: NA; j_call: TRBJ2-7; cdr3_nt: TGTGCCAGCAGTCACCGGGACGACGAGCAGTACTTC; cdr3_aa: CASSHRDDEQYF
v_call: TRBV7-6; clone_size: many; d_call: NA; j_call: TRBJ2-1; cdr3_nt: TGTGCCAGCAGCTTACTCGCGGAATCAGAGCAGTTCTTC; cdr3_aa: CASSLLAESEQFF
v_call: TRBV7-8; clone_size: many; d_call: NA; j_call: TRBJ2-4; cdr3_nt: TGTGCCAGCAGCTTAGAGAGGGCAGGGAAAAACATTCAGTACTTC; cdr3_aa: CASSLERAGKNIQYF
v_call: TRBV30; clone_size: NA; d_call: TRBD2; j_call: TRBJ2-5; cdr3_nt: TGTGCCTGGAGTGTGGCTAGCGGGGGGTCCACGGAGACCCAGTACTTC; cdr3_aa: CAWSVASGGSTETQYF
v_call: TRBV9; clone_size: NA; d_call: TRBD2; j_call: TRBJ2-2; cdr3_nt: TGTGCCAGCAGCGTAGAGCCGGGGGGAACCGGGGAGCTGTTTTTT; cdr3_aa: CASSVEPGGTGELFF
v_call: TRBV29-1; clone_size: NA; d_call: TRBD2; j_call: TRBJ2-3; cdr3_nt: TGCAGCGTTGCCGGGAGGTCCGCAGATACGCAGTATTTT; cdr3_aa: CSVAGRSADTQYF
v_call: TRBV14; clone_size: many; d_call: NA; j_call: TRBJ2-4; cdr3_nt: TGTGCCAGCAGCCGGGATCAGGGAGCCAAAAACATTCAGTACTTC; cdr3_aa: CASSRDQGAKNIQYF
v_call: TRBV20-1; clone_size: NA; d_call: NA; j_call: TRBJ2-3; cdr3_nt: TGCAGTGCTAGACGGCTTAGCACAGATACGCAGTATTTT; cdr3_aa: CSARRLSTDTQYF
v_call: TRBV5-1; clone_size: many; d_call: NA; j_call: TRBJ2-7; cdr3_nt: TGTGCCAGCAGCTTAGAAGGCGAGCAGTACTTC; cdr3_aa: CASSLEGEQYF
v_call: TRBV28; clone_size: many; d_call: NA; j_call: TRBJ2-5; cdr3_nt: TGTGCCACCTCGGACACAGCACAAGAGACCCAGTACTTC; cdr3_aa: CATSDTAQETQYF
v_call: TRBV20-1; clone_size: many; d_call: TRBD1; j_call: TRBJ2-1; cdr3_nt: TGCAGTGCTAGCAAGGCAGGGGGTTACAATGAGCAGTTCTTC; cdr3_aa: CSASKAGGYNEQFF
v_call: TRBV6-5; clone_size: many; d_call: NA; j_call: TRBJ1-1; cdr3_nt: TGTGCCAGCAGTTACGGACCGGTGATTAGTACTGAAGCTTTCTTT; cdr3_aa: CASSYGPVISTEAFF
v_call: TRBV30; clone_size: many; d_call: NA; j_call: TRBJ1-2; cdr3_nt: TGTGCCTGGAATAGCGAGGGAACCAGCTATGGCTACACCTTC; cdr3_aa: CAWNSEGTSYGYTF
v_call: TRBV7-2; clone_size: NA; d_call: TRBD2; j_call: TRBJ2-5; cdr3_nt: TGTGCCAGCAGCTTACGACTAGCGGGAGGGAGGGAGACCCAGTACTTC; cdr3_aa: CASSLRLAGGRETQYF
v_call: TRBV29-1; clone_size: NA; d_call: NA; j_call: TRBJ1-4; cdr3_nt: TGCAGCGTTGTGGTGGGCAGTTCTAATGAAAAACTGTTTTTT; cdr3_aa: CSVVVGSSNEKLFF
v_call: TRBV6-2/TRBV6-3; clone_size: NA; d_call: NA; j_call: TRBJ2-1; cdr3_nt: TGTGCCATCGGTTCAGGGAGCTCCTACAATGAGCAGTTCTTC; cdr3_aa: CAIGSGSSYNEQFF
v_call: TRBV5-1; clone_size: many; d_call: NA; j_call: TRBJ2-1; cdr3_nt: TGCGCCAGCAGCTTGATAGCGGCGGTCTCCCATGAGCAGTTCTTC; cdr3_aa: CASSLIAAVSHEQFF
v_call: TRBV4-3; clone_size: NA; d_call: NA; j_call: TRBJ1-4; cdr3_nt: TGCGCCAGCAGCCAAGATACAGGTCTACGTAATGAAAAACTGTTTTTT; cdr3_aa: CASSQDTGLRNEKLFF
v_call: TRBV7-2; clone_size: NA; d_call: TRBD1; j_call: TRBJ2-2; cdr3_nt: TGTGCCAGCAGCTCTCCTCTGACAGGGCCGAACACCGGGGAGCTGTTTTTT; cdr3_aa: CASSSPLTGPNTGELFF
v_call: TRBV18; clone_size: many; d_call: NA; j_call: TRBJ2-7; cdr3_nt: TGTGCCAGCTCATCCACATCTACAGTCGAGCAGTACTTC; cdr3_aa: CASSSTSTVEQYF
v_call: TRBV5-4; clone_size: many; d_call: TRBD1; j_call: TRBJ1-1; cdr3_nt: TGTGCCAGCAGCCGCAGACAGGGGATGAACACTGAAGCTTTCTTT; cdr3_aa: CASSRRQGMNTEAFF
v_call: TRBV7-2; clone_size: NA; d_call: TRBD1; j_call: TRBJ1-4; cdr3_nt: TGTGCCAGCAGCACGCAACAGGGGGCAACGGAAAAACTGTTTTTT; cdr3_aa: CASSTQQGATEKLFF
v_call: TRBV7-7; clone_size: NA; d_call: TRBD1; j_call: TRBJ2-1; cdr3_nt: TGTGCTAGCAGCTCAGGGGGTGGTGAGCAGTTCTTC; cdr3_aa: CASSSGGGEQFF
v_call: TRBV6-5; clone_size: many; d_call: TRBD1; j_call: TRBJ2-7; cdr3_nt: TGTGCCAGCAGGGGGACAGAAGTCTCCTACGAGCAGTACTTC; cdr3_aa: CASRGTEVSYEQYF
v_call: TRBV9; clone_size: many; d_call: NA; j_call: TRBJ2-5; cdr3_nt: TGTGCCAGCAGCGTAGGCTTACAGGAAGAGACCCAGTACTTC; cdr3_aa: CASSVGLQEETQYF
v_call: TRBV15; clone_size: many; d_call: NA; j_call: TRBJ1-2; cdr3_nt: TGTGCCACCAGCAGAGCTAGTAGGGATGGCTACACCTTC; cdr3_aa: CATSRASRDGYTF
v_call: TRBV6-1; clone_size: many; d_call: NA; j_call: TRBJ1-5; cdr3_nt: TGTGCCAGCAGTGGAGGACAGACCAATCAGCCCCAGCATTTT; cdr3_aa: CASSGGQTNQPQHF
v_call: TRBV20-1; clone_size: many; d_call: NA; j_call: TRBJ1-2; cdr3_nt: TGCAGTGCTAGAGCCGAGTCAAGGGACTACTATGGCTACACCTTC; cdr3_aa: CSARAESRDYYGYTF
v_call: TRBV5-1; clone_size: NA; d_call: NA; j_call: TRBJ2-1; cdr3_nt: TGCGCCAGCAGCTCCGAGACAGGCCCGCTCAACAATGAGCAGTTCTTC; cdr3_aa: CASSSETGPLNNEQFF
v_call: TRBV20-1; clone_size: many; d_call: NA; j_call: TRBJ2-3; cdr3_nt: TGCAGTGCTAGCCCCGGGACTAGCACAGATACGCAGTATTTT; cdr3_aa: CSASPGTSTDTQYF
v_call: TRBV5-1; clone_size: many; d_call: TRBD1; j_call: TRBJ2-5; cdr3_nt: TGCGCCAGCAGCCTCCGGGACAGGGCCCAGACCCAGTACTTC; cdr3_aa: CASSLRDRAQTQYF
v_call: TRBV6-5; clone_size: few; d_call: TRBD1; j_call: TRBJ1-1; cdr3_nt: TGTGCCAGCAGTTACTCGTGGACAGGAGGGAGGTGGGACACTGAAGCTTTCTTT; cdr3_aa: CASSYSWTGGRWDTEAFF
v_call: TRBV9; clone_size: many; d_call: NA; j_call: TRBJ2-5; cdr3_nt: TGTGCCAGCAGCGTAGGGGCTCGCCGTGGTCAAGAGACCCAGTACTTC; cdr3_aa: CASSVGARRGQETQYF
v_call: TRBV7-8; clone_size: many; d_call: NA; j_call: TRBJ2-7; cdr3_nt: TGTGCCAGCAGCCTGACTAGGAGCAGGGACGAGCAGTACTTC; cdr3_aa: CASSLTRSRDEQYF
v_call: TRBV9; clone_size: few; d_call: NA; j_call: TRBJ1-6; cdr3_nt: TGTGCCAGCAGCGTGGCGGGGCAAAATTCACCCCTCCACTTT; cdr3_aa: CASSVAGQNSPLHF
v_call: TRBV28; clone_size: NA; d_call: NA; j_call: TRBJ1-2; cdr3_nt: TGTGCCAGCAGTTTTCGCCAGGGCGGAGGACGGCCAACCTATGGCTACACCTTC; cdr3_aa: CASSFRQGGGRPTYGYTF
v_call: TRBV7-8; clone_size: many; d_call: NA; j_call: TRBJ2-6; cdr3_nt: TGTGCCAGCAGCCTAAAAGGGAGCTGGGACTCTGGGGCCAACGTCCTGACTTTC; cdr3_aa: CASSLKGSWDSGANVLTF
v_call: TRBV20-1; clone_size: many; d_call: NA; j_call: TRBJ1-6; cdr3_nt: TGCAGTGGGGATACAGGCGGCAATTCACCCCTCCACTTT; cdr3_aa: CSGDTGGNSPLHF
v_call: TRBV6-2/TRBV6-3; clone_size: NA; d_call: TRBD2; j_call: TRBJ2-1; cdr3_nt: TGTGCCAGCAGAGCGCGACTAGCGGGGGCGAATGAGCAGTTCTTC; cdr3_aa: CASRARLAGANEQFF
v_call: TRBV19; clone_size: few; d_call: NA; j_call: TRBJ2-1; cdr3_nt: TGTGCCAGTAGTACAGTTGGGGGCTCCTACAATGAGCAGTTCTTC; cdr3_aa: CASSTVGGSYNEQFF
v_call: TRBV20-1; clone_size: many; d_call: TRBD2; j_call: TRBJ2-3; cdr3_nt: TGCAGTGCCCCCCGAGTTGGGACTAGCGGGGCGTGGCGCACAGATACGCAGTATTTT; cdr3_aa: CSAPRVGTSGAWRTDTQYF
v_call: TRBV11-2; clone_size: many; d_call: TRBD2; j_call: TRBJ2-2; cdr3_nt: TGTGCCAGCAGCTTAGGGACTAGAGGGACCGGGGAGCTGTTTTTT; cdr3_aa: CASSLGTRGTGELFF
v_call: TRBV7-2; clone_size: many; d_call: TRBD1; j_call: TRBJ1-2; cdr3_nt: TGTGCCAGCAGCCAAATACAGGGGGCGATCGGCTACACCTTC; cdr3_aa: CASSQIQGAIGYTF
v_call: TRBV7-2; clone_size: many; d_call: TRBD2; j_call: TRBJ2-5; cdr3_nt: TGTGCCAGCAGCCCTGGACTAGCGGGGGGTCCACGCTTTGGAGAGACCCAGTACTTC; cdr3_aa: CASSPGLAGGPRFGETQYF
v_call: TRBV5-1; clone_size: many; d_call: TRBD1; j_call: TRBJ2-3; cdr3_nt: TGCGCCAGCAGCTTCCGACAGGGATACACAGATACGCAGTATTTT; cdr3_aa: CASSFRQGYTDTQYF
v_call: TRBV11-2; clone_size: many; d_call: TRBD1; j_call: TRBJ2-5; cdr3_nt: TGTGCCAGCAGCTTATTCCCAAACCCGGGACAGGGCGGAGAGACCCAGTACTTC; cdr3_aa: CASSLFPNPGQGGETQYF
v_call: TRBV7-2; clone_size: NA; d_call: TRBD2; j_call: TRBJ2-3; cdr3_nt: TGTGCCAGCAGCTTAGCGGGGGCGGGGGGGCCAAGAGATACGCAGTATTTT; cdr3_aa: CASSLAGAGGPRDTQYF
v_call: TRBV2; clone_size: few; d_call: TRBD2; j_call: TRBJ2-7; cdr3_nt: TGTGCCAGCAGTGTGACTAGCGGGGGGGTGAACGAGCAGTACTTC; cdr3_aa: CASSVTSGGVNEQYF
v_call: TRBV9; clone_size: few; d_call: NA; j_call: TRBJ1-2; cdr3_nt: TGTGCCAGCAGCGTAGGGGCGGGGGGGGTATATGGCTACACCTTC; cdr3_aa: CASSVGAGGVYGYTF
v_call: TRBV12-3/TRBV12-4; clone_size: NA; d_call: NA; j_call: TRBJ1-6; cdr3_nt: TGTGCCAGCAGTCACCACGTACTGGGTTCACCCCTCCACTTT; cdr3_aa: CASSHHVLGSPLHF
v_call: TRBV5-1; clone_size: many; d_call: TRBD2; j_call: TRBJ2-5; cdr3_nt: TGCGCCAGCAGCTTGGGGACTAGCGGGGGGCCGGGAGAGACCCAGTACTTC; cdr3_aa: CASSLGTSGGPGETQYF
v_call: TRBV7-2; clone_size: NA; d_call: NA; j_call: TRBJ2-7; cdr3_nt: TGTGCCAGCAGCACAAACAGCCTCTACGAGCAGTACTTC; cdr3_aa: CASSTNSLYEQYF